Presented here are 9 T cell receptor beta chains from one specimen sequenced in a study of T cells in Graves' hyperthyroidism and ophthalmopathy. Regions amplified from RNA transcripts were the TCR beta CDR3 regions. Using the HTBI primer set, a first-round RT-PCR was run on the TCR CDR3. Each CDR3 protein is one row after TCRdb ran MiXCR on the multiplex PCR reads. The data contain 400,000 to 600,000 distinct CDR3 sequences, around 21% of them singletons. The specimen sequenced was blood. These receptors all stem from a man aged 18 to 35 with Graves' hyperthyroidism.

This clonotype showed up many times. The V and J genes are TRBV6-5 and TRBJ1-1, with D maybe TRBD1 (6 bases). The germline CDR1 and CDR2 sequences are MNHEY and SVGAGI. This CDR3 comprises 12 residues. V shed 8 bases and J shed 1 base, with 8 bases lying between them. The CDR3 bases are TGTGCCAGCCCAGGGGCGAACACTGAAGCTTTCTTT. This codes for CASPGANTEAFF.

This clonotype has a single count. V is TRBV6-1 and J is TRBJ1-3; D is unresolved. V was cut by 6 bases and J by 0 bases, with 6 bases left in between. This CDR3 comprises 13 residues. The germline V gene encodes CDR1 MNHNS and CDR2 SASEGT. CDR3 amino acids: CASRQDSGNTIYF. CDR3 DNA: TGTGCCAGCAGGCAGGACTCTGGAAACACCATATATTTT.

This clonotype was picked up many times. The chain couples TRBV20-1 to TRBJ2-5, with D perhaps given as TRBD1 or TRBD2 (6 bases each). From germline, CDR1 is DFQATT and CDR2 SNEGSKA (reference sequence). The germline V and J ends were trimmed by 3 bases and 2 bases, with 16 bases remaining between them. The CDR3 contains 15 residues. The CDR3 here is CSARPTGGLQETQYF. The CDR3 coding sequence is TGCAGTGCTAGGCCTACCGGGGGCCTGCAAGAGACCCAGTACTTC.

The CDR3 DNA reads as TGCAGTGCTAGGACCGACCTACCCGAGCAGTACTTC. Translating gives CSARTDLPEQYF. This sequence joins TRBV20-1 and TRBJ2-7; D remains unclear. The germline gives CDR1 DFQATT, CDR2 SNEGSKA (reference sequence). Trimming removed 3 bases at V and 6 bases at J, with 12 bases between. The CDR3 runs 12 residues.

This clonotype was seen a handful of times. V and J are TRBV28 and TRBJ2-7, with 8 nucleotides matching TRBD1. The CDR3 has 14 amino acids. CDR1 and CDR2 from the germline V gene are MDHEN and SYDVKM. Trimming took 6 bases from V and 6 from J; bases not matched to a gene: 10. CDR3 protein: CASRTGQGASEQYF. The CDR3 nucleotides read TGTGCCAGCAGGACTGGACAGGGAGCGTCCGAGCAGTACTTC.

This clonotype was observed at least ten times. V usage is TRBV11-3 and J usage is TRBJ2-4; no firm D call. Per germline, CDR1 SGHNT and CDR2 YENEEA. The CDR3 sequence is 15 residues long. The V end was cut by 4 bases, the J end by 7 bases, with 17 bases between. CDR3 sequence reads: CASSSQIDTLNIQYF. For the CDR3, the DNA is TGTGCCAGCAGCTCCCAAATTGACACGTTGAACATTCAGTACTTC.

The rearrangement joins TRBV28 to TRBJ1-5; maybe TRBD1 (6 bases). The CDR3 length is 15 residues. Between the trimmed V and J ends, which lost 6 bases and 6 bases, there was a span of 18 bases. The germline gives CDR1 MDHEN, CDR2 SYDVKM. The DNA of the CDR3 is TGTGCCAGCAGACCAACCCAGGGGTCTGTTCAGCCCCAGCATTTT. It codes for CASRPTQGSVQPQHF.

At least ten counts were recorded for this clonotype. The J gene is TRBJ2-7, the V gene TRBV29-1; 9 positions agree with TRBD1. The V gene's germline CDR1 is SQVTM and CDR2 ANQGSEA. This CDR3 has 17 amino acids. V was clipped by 6 bases and J by 0 bases; unmatched bases: 15. The CDR3 nucleotides read TGCAGCGTGTTCCCGGGACAGGGCTCTGGCAGCTCCTACGAGCAGTACTTC. It codes for CSVFPGQGSGSSYEQYF.

In its sample, this clonotype was seen many times. The chain recombines TRBV28 with TRBJ2-7; TRBD2 might be the D (7 bases). The CDR3 sequence is 15 residues long. Looked up from germline, CDR1 is MDHEN and CDR2 is SYDVKM. V gave up 5 bases and J gave up 2 bases, with 16 bases separating them. CDR3 sequence: CASSPRGRGAYEQYF. The CDR3 nucleotides read TGTGCCAGCAGTCCAAGGGGGAGGGGGGCCTACGAGCAGTACTTC.